This T cell receptor (beta chain) was retrieved from a study of patients and donors after allogeneic stem cell transplantation. The sample holds a few counts of this clonotype. Germline assignment: CDR1 SGHDT and CDR2 YYEEEE. This CDR3 is 16 amino acids long. V was trimmed by 0 bases and J by 0 bases, leaving 10 bases between them. TCRdb used MiXCR to reprocess the RT-PCR reads, holding one entry per CDR3 protein. This sample has fewer than 500,000 distinct CDR3 sequences; 16% occur once, and the top ten carry over 6%. Material for sequencing was blood, either unsorted or a sorted T cell fraction (not recorded which). The chain employs TRBV5-6 and TRBJ1-5; no definite D call. The TCR originated in a human donor who was either an allogeneic HSCT recipient or a stem cell or donor lymphocyte infusion donor (not recorded which). It is not recorded whose cells these are; they may come from a transplant donor. DNA of the CDR3: TGTGCCAGCAGCTTGGGGGCTGGGTTTAGCAATCAGCCCCAGCATTTT. Amino acid sequence: CASSLGAGFSNQPQHF.